The clone carrying this T cell receptor (beta chain) was seen more than once but under ten times. The sample carries other DNA sequences with the same CDR3. The data were obtained in a study of blood T cell repertoires in COVID-19. Profiling relied on immunoSEQ multiplex PCR, and the TCRdb table lists in-frame clones only, not all of them. The top ten clones hold about 2% of a sample with fewer than 500,000 clones, roughly nine tenths of them seen once. Per the germline V gene, CDR1 is SGDLS and CDR2 is YYNGEE. This CDR3 contains 15 residues. Trimming at V came to 0 bases and at J to 0 bases, leaving 0 bases not matched to a gene.

The chain joins TRBV9 to TRBJ2-1; 7 nucleotides line up with TRBD2. Sequenced: PBMCs or T cells enriched from blood (not recorded which). The sequence came from a woman under 30 with acute COVID-19. CDR3 region: CASSVAGGSYNEQFF. For the CDR3, the DNA is TGTGCCAGCAGCGTAGCGGGGGGCTCCTACAATGAGCAGTTCTTC.